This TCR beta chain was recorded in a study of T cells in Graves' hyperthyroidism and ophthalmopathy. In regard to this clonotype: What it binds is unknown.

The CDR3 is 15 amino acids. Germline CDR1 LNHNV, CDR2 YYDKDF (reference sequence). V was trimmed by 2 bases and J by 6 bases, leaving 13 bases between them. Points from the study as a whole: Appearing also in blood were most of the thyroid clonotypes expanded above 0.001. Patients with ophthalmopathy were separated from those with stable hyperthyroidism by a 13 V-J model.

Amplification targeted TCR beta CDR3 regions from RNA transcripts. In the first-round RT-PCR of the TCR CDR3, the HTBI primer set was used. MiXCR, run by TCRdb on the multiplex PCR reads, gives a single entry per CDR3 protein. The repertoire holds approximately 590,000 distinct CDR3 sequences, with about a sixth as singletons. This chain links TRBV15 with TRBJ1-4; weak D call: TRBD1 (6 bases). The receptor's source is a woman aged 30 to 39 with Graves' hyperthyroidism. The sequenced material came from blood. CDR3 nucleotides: TGTGCCACCAGCAGATTACAGGGCTTAGATGAAAAACTGTTTTTT. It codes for CATSRLQGLDEKLFF.